This T cell receptor (beta chain) originates from a study of blood T cell repertoires in COVID-19. For the study at large: The study drew acute and convalescent COVID-19 samples from the United States, Italy and Spain. In each case, the material was cDNA or gDNA derived from T cells, B-cell-depleted T cells, or PBMCs.

The CDR3 length is 13 residues. Germline values: CDR1 SGHTA, CDR2 FQGNSA. Trimming pared 6 bases from V and 10 bases from J, leaving 18 bases between. Original methodology: Estimation of nucleated cell counts was performed using reference gene primer amplification. Only in-frame clones appear in the TCRdb table, and some are missing; sequencing was by immunoSEQ multiplex PCR. The V and J calls and clone size are taken from that table; D and trimming were inferred from the DNA. The repertoire holds around 40,000 clones, with about 94% as singletons. The clonotype was recovered from a human donor with active COVID-19. The donor label of this sample is uncertain. This chain links TRBV7-2 with TRBJ1-2, with a tentative D call TRBD1 (6 bases). Sequences were obtained from peripheral blood. Here the CDR3 DNA reads TGTGCCAGCAGGGGACAAATCGGGAGGGACTACACCTTC. It codes for CASRGQIGRDYTF.